Listed below are T cell receptor beta chains from one sample, sequenced in a study of cytomegalovirus exposure and HLA in healthy donors. Clones were read by immunoSEQ multiplex PCR, and TCRdb kept only the in-frame ones, dropping some. The table lists some 150,000 clones, almost 80% of them singletons. The specimen sequenced was PBMCs. These TCRs come from a woman between 40 and 50 years old in good health and CMV-seropositive. The CDR3 runs from the conserved cysteine through the conserved F or W. A D gene is named only where the DNA matches it firmly. Not every row has a clone size; where given, it reads once, few, many or a size class.

v_gene: TRBV19
d_gene: .
abundance: once
j_gene: TRBJ2-6
CDR3aa: CASRDRTSSLGANVLTF
CDR3nt: TGTGCCAGTCGCGACAGGACCTCTTCTCTTGGGGCCAACGTCCTGACTTTC

v_gene: TRBV6-1
d_gene: TRBD1
abundance: .
j_gene: TRBJ1-1
CDR3aa: CASSDNRQGFTEAFF
CDR3nt: TGTGCCAGCAGCGACAATCGACAGGGATTCACTGAAGCTTTCTTT

v_gene: TRBV28
d_gene: .
abundance: .
j_gene: TRBJ1-2
CDR3aa: CASSSTDFLGSSHGYTF
CDR3nt: TGTGCCAGCAGTTCCACCGACTTCCTGGGTAGTAGCCATGGCTACACCTTC

v_gene: TRBV5-5
d_gene: .
abundance: .
j_gene: TRBJ2-6
CDR3aa: CASSLSGSGANVLTF
CDR3nt: TGTGCCAGCAGCTTGTCCGGGTCTGGGGCCAACGTCCTGACTTTC

v_gene: TRBV9
d_gene: TRBD2
abundance: few
j_gene: TRBJ2-6
CDR3aa: CASSALAGEKSGANVLTF
CDR3nt: TGTGCCAGCAGCGCCCTAGCGGGGGAAAAATCTGGGGCCAACGTCCTGACTTTC

v_gene: TRBV19
d_gene: TRBD2
abundance: .
j_gene: TRBJ2-5
CDR3aa: CASSPSFGGVQETQYF
CDR3nt: TGTGCCAGTAGCCCTTCATTCGGGGGGGTCCAAGAGACCCAGTACTTC

v_gene: TRBV5-4
d_gene: TRBD2
abundance: .
j_gene: TRBJ2-1
CDR3aa: CASSLLGLAGGNNEQFF
CDR3nt: TGTGCCAGCAGCTTACTAGGACTAGCGGGGGGAAACAATGAGCAGTTCTTC

v_gene: TRBV18
d_gene: .
abundance: .
j_gene: TRBJ2-7
CDR3aa: CASSPRGGPYEQYF
CDR3nt: TGTGCCAGCTCACCCAGGGGCGGACCCTACGAGCAGTACTTC

v_gene: TRBV19
d_gene: .
abundance: once
j_gene: TRBJ2-2
CDR3aa: CASSIKGGTGELFF
CDR3nt: TGTGCCAGTAGTATAAAGGGAGGCACCGGGGAGCTGTTTTTT

v_gene: TRBV27
d_gene: TRBD1
abundance: .
j_gene: TRBJ2-7
CDR3aa: CASSFSGTGASYEQYF
CDR3nt: TGTGCCAGCAGTTTTTCTGGGACAGGGGCCTCCTACGAGCAGTACTTC

v_gene: TRBV7-9
d_gene: .
abundance: .
j_gene: TRBJ2-1
CDR3aa: CASRVLAYNEQFF
CDR3nt: TGTGCCAGCAGGGTCTTAGCTTACAATGAGCAGTTCTTC

v_gene: TRBV15
d_gene: TRBD2
abundance: once
j_gene: TRBJ2-7
CDR3aa: CATSSGVAGGYEQYF
CDR3nt: TGTGCCACCAGCAGCGGAGTAGCGGGGGGCTACGAGCAGTACTTC

v_gene: TRBV15
d_gene: .
abundance: .
j_gene: TRBJ2-7
CDR3aa: CATSRDPDSSYEQYF
CDR3nt: TGTGCCACCAGCAGAGATCCAGACAGCTCCTACGAGCAGTACTTC

v_gene: TRBV2
d_gene: .
abundance: .
j_gene: TRBJ2-3
CDR3aa: CASSVLESDTQYF
CDR3nt: TGTGCCAGCAGTGTTTTGGAGTCAGATACGCAGTATTTT

v_gene: TRBV6-6
d_gene: .
abundance: .
j_gene: TRBJ2-4
CDR3aa: CANSPGSSNIQYF
CDR3nt: TGTGCCAACAGTCCCGGGTCGTCAAACATTCAGTACTTC

v_gene: TRBV5-1
d_gene: .
abundance: .
j_gene: TRBJ2-7
CDR3aa: CASSLQPTGTGNEQYF
CDR3nt: TGCGCCAGCAGCCTCCAACCGACCGGTACCGGGAACGAGCAGTACTTC

v_gene: TRBV5-1
d_gene: .
abundance: few
j_gene: TRBJ2-6
CDR3aa: CASSLDRISGANVLTF
CDR3nt: TGCGCCAGCAGCTTGGACAGAATCTCTGGGGCCAACGTCCTGACTTTC

v_gene: TRBV7-9
d_gene: .
abundance: .
j_gene: TRBJ1-1
CDR3aa: CASSLDVAQVGRAFF
CDR3nt: TGTGCCAGCAGCCTCGATGTGGCTCAGGTGGGCCGAGCTTTCTTT

v_gene: TRBV28
d_gene: TRBD2
abundance: once
j_gene: TRBJ2-1
CDR3aa: CASSTSGGDHNEQFF
CDR3nt: TGTGCCAGCAGTACTAGCGGGGGTGACCACAATGAGCAGTTCTTC

v_gene: TRBV27
d_gene: .
abundance: .
j_gene: TRBJ2-4
CDR3aa: CASKGLGTPNRAKNIQYF
CDR3nt: TGTGCCAGCAAAGGTTTAGGGACTCCCAACAGGGCCAAAAACATTCAGTACTTC